This T cell receptor beta chain comes out of a study of blood T cell repertoires in COVID-19. Background on the study: COVID-19 samples from acute and convalescent phases originated in the United States, Italy and Spain. The analysed material was cDNA or gDNA that came from T cells, B-cell-depleted T cells, or PBMCs.

The table lists this clone with a count of one. In the source study's methods: Amplifying reference gene primers gave estimates of nucleated cell counts. This table comes from immunoSEQ multiplex PCR, and its TCRdb copy is limited to in-frame clones, with some not included. The V and J calls and clone size are taken from that table; D and trimming were inferred from the DNA. Of around 260,000 clones listed, approximately 90% are singletons. The CDR3 spans 14 residues. V was trimmed by 0 bases and J by 10 bases, leaving 12 bases between them. Germline V gene sequence: CDR1 SGHAT, CDR2 FQNNGV. The clonotype originates from a man aged 30 to 45 with acute or convalescent COVID-19. Sequencing input: peripheral blood. This rearrangement joins TRBV11-2 to TRBJ1-4, with D possibly TRBD1 on 6 matching bases. The CDR3 DNA reads as TGTGCCAGCAGCTTAGACAGGGGTAGTCGAAAACTGTTTTTT. Protein product: CASSLDRGSRKLFF.